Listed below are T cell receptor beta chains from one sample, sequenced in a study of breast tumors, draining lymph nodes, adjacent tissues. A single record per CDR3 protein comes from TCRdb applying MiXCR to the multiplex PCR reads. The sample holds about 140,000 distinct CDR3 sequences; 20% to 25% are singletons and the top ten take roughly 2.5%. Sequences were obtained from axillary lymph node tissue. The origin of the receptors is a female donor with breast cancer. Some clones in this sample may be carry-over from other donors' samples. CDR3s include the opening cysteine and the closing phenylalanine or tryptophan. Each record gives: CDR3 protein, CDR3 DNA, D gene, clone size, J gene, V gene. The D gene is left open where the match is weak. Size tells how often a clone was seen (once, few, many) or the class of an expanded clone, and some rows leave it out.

cdr3_aa: CASSLGAGRIYNEQFF
cdr3_nt: TGTGCCAGCAGCCTCGGAGCAGGAAGAATATACAATGAGCAGTTCTTC
d_call: .
clone_size: many
j_call: TRBJ2-1
v_call: TRBV14

cdr3_aa: CASRLNYEQFF
cdr3_nt: TGTGCCAGCAGGCTTAACTATGAGCAGTTCTTC
d_call: .
clone_size: many
j_call: TRBJ2-1
v_call: TRBV7-9

cdr3_aa: CASSSLPGGTTLYGYTF
cdr3_nt: TGTGCCAGCAGCTCCCTACCGGGAGGTACCACCCTCTATGGCTACACCTTC
d_call: .
clone_size: many
j_call: TRBJ1-2
v_call: TRBV5-5

cdr3_aa: CASSLTSVYNEQFF
cdr3_nt: TGTGCCAGCAGCTTAACTAGCGTCTACAATGAGCAGTTCTTC
d_call: TRBD2
clone_size: many
j_call: TRBJ2-1
v_call: TRBV7-8

cdr3_aa: CASSLQAVTASYNEQFF
cdr3_nt: TGTGCCAGCAGCTTACAAGCGGTAACGGCGTCCTACAATGAGCAGTTCTTC
d_call: .
clone_size: many
j_call: TRBJ2-1
v_call: TRBV7-2

cdr3_aa: CASSYTGSSYNEQFF
cdr3_nt: TGTGCCAGCAGTTACACCGGGAGCTCCTACAATGAGCAGTTCTTC
d_call: .
clone_size: few
j_call: TRBJ2-1
v_call: TRBV28

cdr3_aa: CAGSLEGLGLAEITDTQYF
cdr3_nt: TGTGCCGGCAGCTTAGAAGGGCTCGGACTAGCGGAAATCACAGATACGCAGTATTTT
d_call: TRBD2
clone_size: .
j_call: TRBJ2-3
v_call: TRBV5-4

cdr3_aa: CASSQVGHRDRNEQFF
cdr3_nt: TGTGCCAGCAGCCAAGTTGGGCACAGGGATAGGAATGAGCAGTTCTTC
d_call: .
clone_size: few
j_call: TRBJ2-1
v_call: TRBV3-1

cdr3_aa: CASSFAGRSSPLHF
cdr3_nt: TGTGCCAGCAGCTTCGCCGGGAGAAGTTCACCCCTCCACTTT
d_call: .
clone_size: once
j_call: TRBJ1-6
v_call: TRBV6-2/TRBV6-3

cdr3_aa: CASSLDREDYGYTF
cdr3_nt: TGTGCCAGCTCACTGGACAGGGAGGACTATGGCTACACCTTC
d_call: TRBD1
clone_size: few
j_call: TRBJ1-2
v_call: TRBV18

cdr3_aa: CASSLNGISPSVVADTQYF
cdr3_nt: TGCGCCAGCAGCTTGAACGGTATTAGCCCCTCAGTGGTCGCAGATACGCAGTATTTT
d_call: .
clone_size: many
j_call: TRBJ2-3
v_call: TRBV5-1

cdr3_aa: CASSVRTSGSPQPSYEQYF
cdr3_nt: TGTGCCAGTAGTGTCCGGACTAGCGGGAGTCCCCAACCTTCTTACGAGCAGTACTTC
d_call: TRBD2
clone_size: many
j_call: TRBJ2-7
v_call: TRBV19

cdr3_aa: CSARDLGLAGGPYYNEQFF
cdr3_nt: TGCAGTGCTAGAGACCTCGGACTAGCGGGAGGACCTTACTACAATGAGCAGTTCTTC
d_call: TRBD2
clone_size: many
j_call: TRBJ2-1
v_call: TRBV20-1

cdr3_aa: CASSPQGFEGYGYTF
cdr3_nt: TGCGCCAGCAGCCCACAGGGGTTTGAAGGCTATGGCTACACCTTC
d_call: TRBD1
clone_size: many
j_call: TRBJ1-2
v_call: TRBV5-1

cdr3_aa: CAWSPVGDNEQFF
cdr3_nt: TGTGCCTGGAGCCCCGTGGGAGACAATGAGCAGTTCTTC
d_call: .
clone_size: many
j_call: TRBJ2-1
v_call: TRBV30

cdr3_aa: CASSLGAGNYEQYF
cdr3_nt: TGTGCCAGCAGCTTAGGAGCAGGGAACTACGAGCAGTACTTC
d_call: .
clone_size: many
j_call: TRBJ2-7
v_call: TRBV7-2

cdr3_aa: CASSREPGQGDSPLHF
cdr3_nt: TGTGCCAGTAGCAGAGAACCGGGACAGGGAGATTCACCCCTCCACTTT
d_call: TRBD1
clone_size: many
j_call: TRBJ1-6
v_call: TRBV19

cdr3_aa: CSASRDSNTDTQYF
cdr3_nt: TGCAGTGCTAGCCGGGACAGCAACACAGATACGCAGTATTTT
d_call: TRBD1
clone_size: many
j_call: TRBJ2-3
v_call: TRBV20-1

cdr3_aa: CASSVGTGVNEKLFF
cdr3_nt: TGTGCCAGCAGTGTCGGTACAGGGGTAAATGAAAAACTGTTTTTT
d_call: TRBD1
clone_size: many
j_call: TRBJ1-4
v_call: TRBV2

cdr3_aa: CASSQDLTSGRDTQYF
cdr3_nt: TGTGCCAGCAGCCAAGACTTGACTAGCGGGAGGGATACGCAGTATTTT
d_call: TRBD2
clone_size: many
j_call: TRBJ2-3
v_call: TRBV14

cdr3_aa: CASSLPGQGHQPQHF
cdr3_nt: TGTGCCAGCAGTTTACCGGGACAGGGGCATCAGCCCCAGCATTTT
d_call: TRBD1
clone_size: .
j_call: TRBJ1-5
v_call: TRBV28

cdr3_aa: CASSLLRAGKGGYSPLHF
cdr3_nt: TGCGCCAGCAGCCTTCTACGGGCGGGAAAAGGGGGCTATTCACCCCTCCACTTT
d_call: TRBD1
clone_size: many
j_call: TRBJ1-6
v_call: TRBV4-1

cdr3_aa: CSARPPQGYGYTF
cdr3_nt: TGCAGTGCTAGACCCCCCCAAGGATACGGCTACACCTTC
d_call: .
clone_size: many
j_call: TRBJ1-2
v_call: TRBV20-1

cdr3_aa: CAIGTSGRAGYNEQFF
cdr3_nt: TGTGCCATCGGGACTAGCGGGAGGGCCGGATACAATGAGCAGTTCTTC
d_call: TRBD2
clone_size: many
j_call: TRBJ2-1
v_call: TRBV10-3

cdr3_aa: CASGFGGPPSYEQYF
cdr3_nt: TGTGCTAGTGGTTTTGGGGGCCCGCCCTCCTACGAGCAGTACTTC
d_call: .
clone_size: many
j_call: TRBJ2-7
v_call: TRBV12-5

cdr3_aa: CATSDFQGQTNTGELFF
cdr3_nt: TGTGCCACCAGTGATTTTCAAGGGCAGACGAACACCGGGGAGCTGTTTTTT
d_call: .
clone_size: many
j_call: TRBJ2-2
v_call: TRBV24-1

cdr3_aa: CASSNPGQGLTQHF
cdr3_nt: TGTGCCAGTAGTAACCCGGGACAGGGTTTAACCCAGCATTTT
d_call: TRBD1
clone_size: many
j_call: TRBJ1-5
v_call: TRBV19

cdr3_aa: CASTTGGPNTGELFF
cdr3_nt: TGTGCCAGCACCACAGGGGGGCCGAACACCGGGGAGCTGTTTTTT
d_call: TRBD1
clone_size: .
j_call: TRBJ2-2
v_call: TRBV6-2/TRBV6-3

cdr3_aa: CASSPGLADTQYF
cdr3_nt: TGCGCCAGCAGCCCGGGGCTCGCAGATACGCAGTATTTT
d_call: .
clone_size: many
j_call: TRBJ2-3
v_call: TRBV4-1

cdr3_aa: CASSPALAGGYNEQFF
cdr3_nt: TGTGCCAGCAGCCCCGCGCTAGCGGGAGGATACAATGAGCAGTTCTTC
d_call: TRBD2
clone_size: many
j_call: TRBJ2-1
v_call: TRBV5-5

cdr3_aa: CASSSLGASGAYEQYF
cdr3_nt: TGTGCCAGCAGCTCGTTGGGTGCTAGCGGGGCCTACGAGCAGTACTTC
d_call: TRBD2
clone_size: many
j_call: TRBJ2-7
v_call: TRBV7-8

cdr3_aa: CASSMARWDRADTQYF
cdr3_nt: TGTGCCAGTAGTATGGCACGATGGGATCGTGCAGATACGCAGTATTTT
d_call: .
clone_size: many
j_call: TRBJ2-3
v_call: TRBV19

cdr3_aa: CASGGEGDNEQFF
cdr3_nt: TGTGCCAGTGGGGGCGAGGGCGACAATGAGCAGTTCTTC
d_call: .
clone_size: few
j_call: TRBJ2-1
v_call: TRBV16

cdr3_aa: CASNRDRTDTQYF
cdr3_nt: TGTGCCAGCAACCGGGACCGCACAGATACGCAGTATTTT
d_call: .
clone_size: many
j_call: TRBJ2-3
v_call: TRBV6-5

cdr3_aa: CASSLQEKLFF
cdr3_nt: TGTGCCAGCAGCCTACAGGAAAAACTGTTTTTT
d_call: .
clone_size: few
j_call: TRBJ1-4
v_call: TRBV3-1

cdr3_aa: CASRPPGSNQPQHF
cdr3_nt: TGTGCCAGCAGGCCACCCGGGAGCAATCAGCCCCAGCATTTT
d_call: .
clone_size: many
j_call: TRBJ1-5
v_call: TRBV6-5

cdr3_aa: CASSAGLAGGGPDTQYF
cdr3_nt: TGTGCCAGCAGCGCGGGACTAGCGGGAGGGGGGCCAGATACGCAGTATTTT
d_call: TRBD2
clone_size: many
j_call: TRBJ2-3
v_call: TRBV7-6

cdr3_aa: CSAHTGFHNEQFF
cdr3_nt: TGCAGTGCTCACACAGGGTTCCACAATGAGCAGTTCTTC
d_call: .
clone_size: many
j_call: TRBJ2-1
v_call: TRBV20-1

cdr3_aa: CSGTGGEKLFF
cdr3_nt: TGCAGCGGGACAGGGGGAGAAAAACTGTTTTTT
d_call: TRBD1
clone_size: .
j_call: TRBJ1-4
v_call: TRBV29-1

cdr3_aa: CASSVDTSQNEKLFF
cdr3_nt: TGTGCCAGCAGCGTAGACACTAGCCAAAATGAAAAACTGTTTTTT
d_call: .
clone_size: many
j_call: TRBJ1-4
v_call: TRBV7-3

cdr3_aa: CASSLSGTGGEKLFF
cdr3_nt: TGTGCCAGCAGCTTATCCGGGACAGGGGGTGAAAAACTGTTTTTT
d_call: TRBD1
clone_size: many
j_call: TRBJ1-4
v_call: TRBV7-9

cdr3_aa: CASTPGAPNNEKLFF
cdr3_nt: TGTGCCAGCACCCCAGGGGCACCAAATAATGAAAAACTGTTTTTT
d_call: .
clone_size: few
j_call: TRBJ1-4
v_call: TRBV28

cdr3_aa: CASSLARQGSGELFF
cdr3_nt: TGTGCCAGCAGTTTAGCGCGGCAGGGGTCCGGGGAGCTGTTTTTT
d_call: .
clone_size: many
j_call: TRBJ2-2
v_call: TRBV12-3/TRBV12-4

cdr3_aa: CASSRMGTYQETQYF
cdr3_nt: TGTGCTAGCAGCCGTATGGGGACTTACCAAGAGACCCAGTACTTC
d_call: .
clone_size: many
j_call: TRBJ2-5
v_call: TRBV7-7

cdr3_aa: CSAWRARGTDTQYF
cdr3_nt: TGCAGTGCTTGGAGGGCTCGGGGCACAGATACGCAGTATTTT
d_call: .
clone_size: many
j_call: TRBJ2-3
v_call: TRBV20-1

cdr3_aa: CSVEGTSGIYEQYF
cdr3_nt: TGCAGCGTTGAAGGGACTAGCGGGATCTACGAGCAGTACTTC
d_call: TRBD2
clone_size: many
j_call: TRBJ2-7
v_call: TRBV29-1

cdr3_aa: CASSPGTSWLGTQYF
cdr3_nt: TGTGCCAGCAGTCCCGGGACTAGTTGGCTAGGTACGCAGTATTTT
d_call: TRBD2
clone_size: .
j_call: TRBJ2-3
v_call: TRBV28

cdr3_aa: CASSLAGVYNEQFF
cdr3_nt: TGCGCCAGCAGCTTGGCCGGGGTCTACAATGAGCAGTTCTTC
d_call: .
clone_size: many
j_call: TRBJ2-1
v_call: TRBV5-1

cdr3_aa: CASSSLAGSTYNEQFF
cdr3_nt: TGTGCCAGTAGTTCCCTAGCGGGATCGACCTACAATGAGCAGTTCTTC
d_call: TRBD2
clone_size: many
j_call: TRBJ2-1
v_call: TRBV19

cdr3_aa: CASSLSGSGSYEQYF
cdr3_nt: TGCGCCAGCAGCCTGAGCGGGAGCGGATCCTACGAGCAGTACTTC
d_call: TRBD2
clone_size: once
j_call: TRBJ2-7
v_call: TRBV4-1

cdr3_aa: CSALVRETQYF
cdr3_nt: TGCAGTGCTTTAGTGAGGGAGACCCAGTACTTC
d_call: .
clone_size: many
j_call: TRBJ2-5
v_call: TRBV20-1

cdr3_aa: CASSYSPQGSNEQFF
cdr3_nt: TGTGCCAGCAGTTACTCCCCTCAGGGGAGCAATGAGCAGTTCTTC
d_call: .
clone_size: many
j_call: TRBJ2-1
v_call: TRBV6-2/TRBV6-3

cdr3_aa: CASSSLSGTSTDTQYF
cdr3_nt: TGTGCCAGCAGCAGCCTAAGCGGGACTAGCACAGATACGCAGTATTTT
d_call: TRBD2
clone_size: many
j_call: TRBJ2-3
v_call: TRBV7-6

cdr3_aa: CSARGASGSYEQYF
cdr3_nt: TGCAGTGCTAGAGGCGCTAGCGGGAGCTACGAGCAGTACTTC
d_call: TRBD2
clone_size: many
j_call: TRBJ2-7
v_call: TRBV20-1

cdr3_aa: CASSNPTSGDYNEQFF
cdr3_nt: TGTGCCAGCAGCAACCCAACTAGCGGAGATTACAATGAGCAGTTCTTC
d_call: TRBD2
clone_size: few
j_call: TRBJ2-1
v_call: TRBV6-2/TRBV6-3